This T cell receptor (beta chain) stems from a study of blood T cells in healthy people across ages. About the study: Researchers report that template switching captured about one barcoded beta molecule per two T cells. Findings and limits, study-wide: Estimates based on one million T cells were treated as lower bounds. Older age coincided with a roughly linear decline in TCR beta diversity per million T cells.

Sample-barcoded 5' priming and a J-beta primer mix drove a second PCR of about 7 to 11 cycles. TCRdb used MiXCR to reprocess the 5' RACE reads, holding one entry per CDR3 protein. The sample contains 800,000 or so distinct CDR3 sequences, approximately 67% of which appear only once. Trimming pared 1 base from V and 7 bases from J, leaving 11 bases between. Per the germline V gene, CDR1 is KGHSH and CDR2 is LQKENI. The CDR3 covers 13 residues. This clonotype was seen once. The target antigen is unknown. The TCR originated in a man aged 25 to 40 in good health. This chain connects TRBV18 to TRBJ2-7; no firm D call. The sample was blood. The CDR3 bases are TGTGCCAGCTCACCACGGCCGGTTGGGGAGCAGTACTTC. It translates to CASSPRPVGEQYF. Complete variable domain (other parts from reference TRBV18 and TRBJ2-7): NAGVMQNPRHLVRRRGQEARLRCSPMKGHSHVYWYRQLPEEGLKFMVYLQKENIIDESGMPKERFSAEFPKEGPSILRIQQVVRGDSAAYFCASSPRPVGEQYFGPGTRLTVT.